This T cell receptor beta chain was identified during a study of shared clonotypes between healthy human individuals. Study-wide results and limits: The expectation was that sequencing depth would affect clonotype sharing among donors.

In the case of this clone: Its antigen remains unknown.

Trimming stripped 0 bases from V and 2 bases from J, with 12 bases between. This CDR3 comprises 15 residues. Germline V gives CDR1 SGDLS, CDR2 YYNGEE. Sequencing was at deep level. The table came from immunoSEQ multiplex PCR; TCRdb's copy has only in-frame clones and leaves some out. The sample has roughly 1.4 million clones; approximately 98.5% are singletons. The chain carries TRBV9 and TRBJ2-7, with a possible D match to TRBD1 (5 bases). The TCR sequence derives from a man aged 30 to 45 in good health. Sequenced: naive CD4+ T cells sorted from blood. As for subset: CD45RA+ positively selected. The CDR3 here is CASSVGPRETYEQYF. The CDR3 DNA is TGTGCCAGCAGCGTAGGCCCCAGGGAAACCTACGAGCAGTACTTC.